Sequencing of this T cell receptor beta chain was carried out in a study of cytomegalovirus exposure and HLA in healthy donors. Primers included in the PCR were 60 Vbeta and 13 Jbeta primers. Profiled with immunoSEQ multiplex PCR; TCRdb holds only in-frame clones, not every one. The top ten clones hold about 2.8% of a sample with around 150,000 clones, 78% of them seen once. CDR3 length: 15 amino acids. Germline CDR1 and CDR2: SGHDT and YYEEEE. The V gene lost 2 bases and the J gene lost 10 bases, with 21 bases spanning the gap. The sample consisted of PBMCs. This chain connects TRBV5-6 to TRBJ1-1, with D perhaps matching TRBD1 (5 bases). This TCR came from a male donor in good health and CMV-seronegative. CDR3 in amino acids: CASSFIRVSVKGAFF. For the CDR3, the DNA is TGTGCCAGCAGCTTCATCAGGGTCTCCGTAAAGGGAGCTTTCTTT.